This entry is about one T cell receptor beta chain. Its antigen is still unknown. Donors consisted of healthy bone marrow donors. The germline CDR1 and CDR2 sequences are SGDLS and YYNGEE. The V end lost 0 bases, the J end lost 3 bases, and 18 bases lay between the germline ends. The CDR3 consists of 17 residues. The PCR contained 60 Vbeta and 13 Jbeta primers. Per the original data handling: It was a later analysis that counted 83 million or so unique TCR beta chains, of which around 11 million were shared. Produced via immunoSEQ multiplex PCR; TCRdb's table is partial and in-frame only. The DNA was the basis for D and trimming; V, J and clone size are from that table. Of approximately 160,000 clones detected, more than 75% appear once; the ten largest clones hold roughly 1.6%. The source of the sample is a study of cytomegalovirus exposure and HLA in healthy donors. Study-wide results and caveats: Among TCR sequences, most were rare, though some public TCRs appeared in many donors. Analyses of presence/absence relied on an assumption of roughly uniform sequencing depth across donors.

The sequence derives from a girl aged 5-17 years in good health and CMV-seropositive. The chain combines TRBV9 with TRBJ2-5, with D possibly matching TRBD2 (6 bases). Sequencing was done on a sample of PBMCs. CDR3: CASSVGVERVPKETQYF. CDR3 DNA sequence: TGTGCCAGCAGCGTAGGGGTGGAGCGGGTCCCGAAAGAGACCCAGTACTTC.